This T cell receptor (beta chain) comes out of a study of CD8+ T cells in alopecia areata. Extracted from the samples, RNA was reverse transcribed into cDNA to serve as the sequencing template. Profiled with immunoSEQ multiplex PCR; TCRdb holds only in-frame clones, not every one. The sample holds about 11,000 clones, approximately 60% seen once. Points on this clone: Its antigen is as yet unknown.

Looked up from germline, CDR1 is SQVTM and CDR2 is ANQGSEA. V gave up 6 bases and J gave up 2 bases; unmatched junction bases: 6. The CDR3 length is 13 residues. The study's findings and limits: More clonal than normal scalp was lesional scalp, particularly alopecia totalis/universalis.

Patients with alopecia areata provided lesional scalp punch biopsies as well as peripheral blood. The source of this sequence is a human donor with alopecia areata. Sequencing was done on a sample of skin. The J gene is TRBJ2-5, the V gene TRBV29-1, with 7 bases that match TRBD1. CDR3 amino acids: CSVRGRGQETQYF. DNA for the CDR3: TGCAGCGTGAGGGGCAGGGGGCAAGAGACCCAGTACTTC.